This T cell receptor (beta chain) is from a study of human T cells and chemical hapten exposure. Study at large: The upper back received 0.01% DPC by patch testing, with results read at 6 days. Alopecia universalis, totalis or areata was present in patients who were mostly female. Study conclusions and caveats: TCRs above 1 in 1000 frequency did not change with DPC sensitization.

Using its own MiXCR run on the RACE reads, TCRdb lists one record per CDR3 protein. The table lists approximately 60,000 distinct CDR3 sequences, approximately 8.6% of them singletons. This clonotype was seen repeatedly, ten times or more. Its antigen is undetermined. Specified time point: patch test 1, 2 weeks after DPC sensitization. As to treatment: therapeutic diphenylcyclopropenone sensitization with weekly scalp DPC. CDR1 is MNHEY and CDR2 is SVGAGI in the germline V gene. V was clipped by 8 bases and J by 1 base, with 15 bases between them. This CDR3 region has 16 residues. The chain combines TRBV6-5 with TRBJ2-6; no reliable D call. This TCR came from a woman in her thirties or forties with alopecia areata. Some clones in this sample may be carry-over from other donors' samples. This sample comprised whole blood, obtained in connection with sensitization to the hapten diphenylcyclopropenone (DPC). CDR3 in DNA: TGTGCCAGCCTGACATACGCGCCGTCTGGGGCCAACGTCCTGACTTTC. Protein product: CASLTYAPSGANVLTF.